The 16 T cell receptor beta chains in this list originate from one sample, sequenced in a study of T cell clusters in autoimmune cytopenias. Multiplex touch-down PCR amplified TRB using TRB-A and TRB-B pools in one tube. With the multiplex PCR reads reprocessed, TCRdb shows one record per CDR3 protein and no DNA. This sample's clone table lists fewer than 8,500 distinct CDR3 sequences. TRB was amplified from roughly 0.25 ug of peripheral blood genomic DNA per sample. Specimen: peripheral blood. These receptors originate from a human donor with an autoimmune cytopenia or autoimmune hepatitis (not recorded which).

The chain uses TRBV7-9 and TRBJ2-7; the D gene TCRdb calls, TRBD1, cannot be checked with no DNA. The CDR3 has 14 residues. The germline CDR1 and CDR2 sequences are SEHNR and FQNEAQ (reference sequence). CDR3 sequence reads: CASSLEGGRYEQYF.

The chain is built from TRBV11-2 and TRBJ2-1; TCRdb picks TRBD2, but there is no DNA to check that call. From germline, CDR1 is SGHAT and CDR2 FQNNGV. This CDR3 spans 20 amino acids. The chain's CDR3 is CASSFGGSGGRGSSYNEQFF.

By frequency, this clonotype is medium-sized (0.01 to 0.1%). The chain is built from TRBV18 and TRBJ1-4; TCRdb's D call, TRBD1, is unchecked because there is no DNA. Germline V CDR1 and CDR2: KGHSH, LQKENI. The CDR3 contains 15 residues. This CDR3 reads CASSPGQGGNEKLFF.

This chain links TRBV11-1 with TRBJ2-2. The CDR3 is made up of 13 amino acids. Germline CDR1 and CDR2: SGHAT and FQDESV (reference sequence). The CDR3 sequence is CASSLDAHGELFF.

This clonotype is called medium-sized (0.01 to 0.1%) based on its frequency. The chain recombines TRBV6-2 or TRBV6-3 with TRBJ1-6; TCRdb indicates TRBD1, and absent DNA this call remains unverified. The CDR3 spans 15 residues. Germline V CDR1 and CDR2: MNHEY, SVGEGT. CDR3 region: CASSSNIQGVRPLHF.

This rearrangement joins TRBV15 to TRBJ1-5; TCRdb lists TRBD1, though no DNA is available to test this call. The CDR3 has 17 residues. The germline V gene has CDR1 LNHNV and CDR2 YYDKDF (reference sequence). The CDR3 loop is CATSELPGTGQNQPQHF. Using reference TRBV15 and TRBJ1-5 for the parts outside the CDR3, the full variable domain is DAMVIQNPRYQVTQFGKPVTLSCSQTLNHNVMYWYQQKSSQAPKLLFHYYDKDFNNEADTPDNFQSRRPNTSFCFLDIRSPGLGDTAMYLCATSELPGTGQNQPQHFGDGTRLSIL.

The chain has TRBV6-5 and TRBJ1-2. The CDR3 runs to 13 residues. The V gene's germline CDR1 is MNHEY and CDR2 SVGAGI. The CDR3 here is CASGPPTGYGYTF.

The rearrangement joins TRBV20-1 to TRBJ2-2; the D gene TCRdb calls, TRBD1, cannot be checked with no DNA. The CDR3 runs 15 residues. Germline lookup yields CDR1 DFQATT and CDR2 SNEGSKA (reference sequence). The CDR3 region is CSARAWTGAYGELFF.

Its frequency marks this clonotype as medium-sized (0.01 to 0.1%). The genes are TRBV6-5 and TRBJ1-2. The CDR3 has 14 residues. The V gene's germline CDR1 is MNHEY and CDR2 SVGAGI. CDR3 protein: CASTTLPSHYGYTF.

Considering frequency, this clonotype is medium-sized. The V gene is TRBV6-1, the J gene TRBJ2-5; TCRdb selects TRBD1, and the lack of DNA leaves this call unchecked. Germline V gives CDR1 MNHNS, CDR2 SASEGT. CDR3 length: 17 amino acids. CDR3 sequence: CAGGDRGRVRGQETQYF.

CDR3 residues: CASSKRGDDNEQFF. The genes are TRBV5-1 and TRBJ2-1; TCRdb gives TRBD2 as the D gene, but with no DNA this cannot be confirmed. Germline CDR1 is SGHRS and CDR2 is YFSETQ. The CDR3 has 14 residues. Looking up the rest from reference TRBV5-1 and TRBJ2-1 gives the full variable domain: KAGVTQTPRYLIKTRGQQVTLSCSPISGHRSVSWYQQTPGQGLQFLFEYFSETQRNKGNFPGRFSGRQFSNSRSEMNVSTLELGDSALYLCASSKRGDDNEQFFGPGTRLTVL.

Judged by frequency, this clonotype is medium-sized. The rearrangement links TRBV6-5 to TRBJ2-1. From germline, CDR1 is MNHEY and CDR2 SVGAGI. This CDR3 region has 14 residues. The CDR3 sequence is CASSYSRLVNEQFF.

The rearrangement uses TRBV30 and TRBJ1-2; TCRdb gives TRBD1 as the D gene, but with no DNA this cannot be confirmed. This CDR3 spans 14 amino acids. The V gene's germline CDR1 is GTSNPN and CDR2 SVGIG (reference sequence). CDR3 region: CAWSRDRGTYGYTF.

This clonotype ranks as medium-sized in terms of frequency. CDR3 loop: CASSIETRDKRFSNQPQHF. The V gene is TRBV19, the J gene TRBJ1-5; without DNA, the TCRdb call of TRBD1 cannot be checked. This CDR3 has 19 amino acids. Germline V lookup: CDR1 LNHDA, CDR2 SQIVND (reference sequence).

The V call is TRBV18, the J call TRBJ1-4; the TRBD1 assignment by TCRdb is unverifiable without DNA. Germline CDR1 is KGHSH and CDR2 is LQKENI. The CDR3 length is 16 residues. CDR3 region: CASSPPTGFVSEKLFF.

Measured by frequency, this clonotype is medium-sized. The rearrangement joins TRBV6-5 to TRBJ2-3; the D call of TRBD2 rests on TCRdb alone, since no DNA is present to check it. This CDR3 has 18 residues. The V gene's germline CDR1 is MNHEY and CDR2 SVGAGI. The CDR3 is CASSTVSTSGGATDTQYF.